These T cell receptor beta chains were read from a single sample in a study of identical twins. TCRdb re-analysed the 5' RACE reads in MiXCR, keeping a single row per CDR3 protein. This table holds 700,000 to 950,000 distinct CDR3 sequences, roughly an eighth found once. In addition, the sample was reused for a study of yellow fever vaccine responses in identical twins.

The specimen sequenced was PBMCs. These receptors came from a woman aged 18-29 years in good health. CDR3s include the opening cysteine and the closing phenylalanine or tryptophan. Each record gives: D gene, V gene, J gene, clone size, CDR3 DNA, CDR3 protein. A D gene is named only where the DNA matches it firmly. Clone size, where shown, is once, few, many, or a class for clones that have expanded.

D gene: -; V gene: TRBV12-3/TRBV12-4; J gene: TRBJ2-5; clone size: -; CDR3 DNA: TGTGCCAGCAGTTTTTTCGGGGCCAGGACTCGGGAGACCCAGTACTTC; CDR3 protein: CASSFFGARTRETQYF
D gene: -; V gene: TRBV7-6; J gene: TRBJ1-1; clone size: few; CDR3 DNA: TGTGCCAGCAGCTTAATGGAGGGCACTGAAGCTTTCTTT; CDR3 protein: CASSLMEGTEAFF
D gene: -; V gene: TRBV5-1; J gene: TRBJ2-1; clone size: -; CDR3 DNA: TGCGCCAGCAGCCCTAGGGCCCTTAGCTCCTACAATGAGCAGTTCTTC; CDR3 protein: CASSPRALSSYNEQFF
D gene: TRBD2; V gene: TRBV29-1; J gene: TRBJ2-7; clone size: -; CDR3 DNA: TGCAGCGCTGCGGGAGAAGGGAACTACGAGCAGTACTTC; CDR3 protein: CSAAGEGNYEQYF
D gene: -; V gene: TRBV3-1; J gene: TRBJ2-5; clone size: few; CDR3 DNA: TGTGCCAGCAGCACCGGGACTTTGGGTTGGGAAGAGACCCAGTACTTC; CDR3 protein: CASSTGTLGWEETQYF
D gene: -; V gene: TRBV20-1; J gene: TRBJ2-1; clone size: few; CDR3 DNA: TGCAGTGCTAGAGGACCGCGGACTGTTGGTGAGCAGTTCTTC; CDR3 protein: CSARGPRTVGEQFF
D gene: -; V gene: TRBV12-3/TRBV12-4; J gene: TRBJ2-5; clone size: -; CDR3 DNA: TGTGCCAGCACTCGCTACGTAACAGGAGAGACCCAGTACTTC; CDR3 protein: CASTRYVTGETQYF
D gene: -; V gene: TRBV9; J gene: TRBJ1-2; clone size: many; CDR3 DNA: TGTGCCAGCAGCCCCCGGGATGTGGGCTACACCTTC; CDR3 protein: CASSPRDVGYTF
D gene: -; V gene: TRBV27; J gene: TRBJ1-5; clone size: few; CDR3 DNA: TGTGCCAGTGCTGGGTTGCGGAATCAGCCCCAGCATTTT; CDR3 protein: CASAGLRNQPQHF
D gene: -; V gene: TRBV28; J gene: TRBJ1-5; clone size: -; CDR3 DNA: TGTGCCAGCAACTTAGAGGGTAGCAATCAGCCCCAGCATTTT; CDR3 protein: CASNLEGSNQPQHF
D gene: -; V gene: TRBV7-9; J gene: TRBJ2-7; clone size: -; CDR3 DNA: TGTGCCAGCAGCCATGGACCAGACTACGAGCAGTACTTC; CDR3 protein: CASSHGPDYEQYF
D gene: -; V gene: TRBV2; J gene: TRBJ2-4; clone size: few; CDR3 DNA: TGTGCCAGCGCGAACTCGGACTGGCTAGCCAAAAACATTCAGTACTTC; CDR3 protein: CASANSDWLAKNIQYF
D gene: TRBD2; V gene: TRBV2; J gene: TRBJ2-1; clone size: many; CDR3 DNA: TGTGCCAGCACGGCTAGCGGGATCGGCAATGAGCAGTTCTTC; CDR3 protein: CASTASGIGNEQFF
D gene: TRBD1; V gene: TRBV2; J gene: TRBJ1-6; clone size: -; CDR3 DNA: TGTGCCAGCACCGGAGAGACAGGGTGGCGTTCACCCCTCCACTTT; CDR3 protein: CASTGETGWRSPLHF
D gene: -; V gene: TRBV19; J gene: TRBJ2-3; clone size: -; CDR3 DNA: TGTGCCAGTAGTATTCACGAGACAGATACGCAGTATTTT; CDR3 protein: CASSIHETDTQYF
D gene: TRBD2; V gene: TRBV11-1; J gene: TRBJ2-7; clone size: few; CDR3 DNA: TGTGCCAGCAGCTTAGAAGGCGTTGGGCTAGCGGGAGTGTACGAGCAGTACTTC; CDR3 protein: CASSLEGVGLAGVYEQYF
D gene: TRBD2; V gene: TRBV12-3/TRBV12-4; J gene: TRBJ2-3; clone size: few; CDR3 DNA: TGTGCCAGCAGTAAGTCAGCGGGGGGCCCAGATACGCAGTATTTT; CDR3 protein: CASSKSAGGPDTQYF
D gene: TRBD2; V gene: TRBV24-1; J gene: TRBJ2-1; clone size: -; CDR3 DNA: TGTGCCACCAGTGATCCGCTAGCGGGTCCAGCCTACAATGAGCAGTTCTTC; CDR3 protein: CATSDPLAGPAYNEQFF
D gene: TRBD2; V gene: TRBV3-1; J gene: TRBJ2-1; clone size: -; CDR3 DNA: TGTGCCAGCAGCCAAGCAGGGAATAGCGGGGGGGCCTACAATGAGCAGTTCTTC; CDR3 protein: CASSQAGNSGGAYNEQFF
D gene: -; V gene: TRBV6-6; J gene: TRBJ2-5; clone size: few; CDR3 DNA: TGTGCCAGCACCCAACCAGGAGGGGGGACCCAGTACTTC; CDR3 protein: CASTQPGGGTQYF
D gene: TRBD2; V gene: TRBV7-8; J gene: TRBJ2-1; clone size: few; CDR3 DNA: TGTGCCAGCAGCCCTAAAGAGCGGGAGCGACCCTACAATGAGCAGTTCTTC; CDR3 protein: CASSPKERERPYNEQFF
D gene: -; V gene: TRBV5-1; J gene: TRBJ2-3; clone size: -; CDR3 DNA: TGCGCCAGCAGCCCTAACCCTAGTGGGATGGATACGCAGTATTTT; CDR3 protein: CASSPNPSGMDTQYF
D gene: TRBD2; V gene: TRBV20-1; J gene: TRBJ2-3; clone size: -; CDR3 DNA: TGCAGTGCTAGAGATGCAACGGGGGGGGCCACAGATACGCAGTATTTT; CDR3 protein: CSARDATGGATDTQYF
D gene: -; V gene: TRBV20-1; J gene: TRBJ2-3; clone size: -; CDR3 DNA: TGCAGTGCTAGAGGAACGGGGGCAGGAGATACGCAGTATTTT; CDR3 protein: CSARGTGAGDTQYF